One and the same sample provided the 24 T cell receptor beta chains below, sequenced in a study of T cell responses to AZD1222 COVID-19 vaccine. The table came from immunoSEQ multiplex PCR; TCRdb's copy has only in-frame clones and leaves some out. The data contain roughly 100,000 clones, around 91% of them singletons. Sequenced here: peripheral blood, sampled on day 0 of AZD1222 vaccination. Receptor source: an adult in good health.

CDR3 in DNA: TGTGCCAGCAGCTCGGACCTCCGTCGGAGCTCCTATAATTCACCCCTCCACTTT. It is translated as CASSSDLRRSSYNSPLHF. This chain connects TRBV6-2 or TRBV6-3 to TRBJ1-6, with D uncertain. This CDR3 spans 18 amino acids. Per the germline V gene, CDR1 is MNHEY and CDR2 is SVGEGT. The V end was cut by 6 bases, the J end by 0 bases, with 18 bases between.

The chain joins TRBV15 to TRBJ2-1; 10 bases fit TRBD2. V gave up 3 bases and J gave up 9 bases; unmatched junction bases: 8. The CDR3 contains 15 residues. CDR1 and CDR2 from the germline V gene are LNHNV and YYDKDF (reference sequence). The CDR3 is CATSSGSGGASEQFF. For the CDR3, the DNA is TGTGCCACCAGCAGCGGGAGCGGGGGGGCAAGTGAGCAGTTCTTC.

The rearrangement joins TRBV28 to TRBJ2-1; TRBD2 is a possible D gene (6 bases). Germline assignment: CDR1 MDHEN and CDR2 SYDVKM. The CDR3 consists of 15 residues. V dropped 7 bases and J dropped 4 bases, with 17 bases sitting between them. The CDR3 DNA reads TGTGCCAGCATTATTAGTAGCGGAGCTTACAATGAGCAGTTCTTC. It encodes CASIISSGAYNEQFF.

The chain recombines TRBV13 with TRBJ2-3, with D perhaps assigned TRBD1 or TRBD2 (6 bases each). Trimming took off 3 bases at V and 2 bases at J, with 15 bases between the two ends. The CDR3 is 16 amino acids. Germline V gene sequence: CDR1 PRHDT, CDR2 FYEKMQ (reference sequence). CDR3 DNA sequence: TGTGCCAGCAGCTTGGGCGTCGGGGGCAACACAGATACGCAGTATTTT. It encodes CASSLGVGGNTDTQYF. Combining the CDR3 with reference TRBV13 and TRBJ2-3 gives the whole variable domain AAGVIQSPRHLIKEKRETATLKCYPIPRHDTVYWYQQGPGQDPQFLISFYEKMQSDKGSIPDRFSAQQFSDYHSELNMSSLELGDSALYFCASSLGVGGNTDTQYFGPGTRLTVL.

This clone qualifies as medium-sized. The DNA for the CDR3 is TGTGCCAGCAGTTTCGACAGGGGGCGTGAGCAGTACTTC. Translated, it gives CASSFDRGREQYF. This sequence joins TRBV12-3 or TRBV12-4 and TRBJ2-7; 10 nucleotides agree with TRBD1. CDR3 length equals 13 residues. Losses at the gene ends were 3 bases for V and 7 bases for J; bases not matched to a gene: 3.

V is TRBV5-8 and J is TRBJ1-5; a possible D gene is TRBD1 (6 bases). V was shortened by 7 bases and J by 7 bases, with 12 bases between the two germline ends. There are 12 residues in the CDR3. Per germline, CDR1 SGHTS and CDR2 YDEGEE. This CDR3 is CASGGLLQPQHF. The CDR3 DNA follows: TGTGCCAGCGGGGGGCTACTCCAGCCCCAGCATTTT.

The chain recombines TRBV4-3 with TRBJ2-3; 8 bases line up with TRBD2. Trimming cost V 0 bases and J 2 bases; bases outside gene matches: 7. CDR1 is LGHNA and CDR2 is YSLEER in the germline V gene. The CDR3 sequence is 17 residues long. The CDR3 nucleotides are TGCGCCAGCAGCCAAGATCGGGTAGCGGGGAACACAGATACGCAGTATTTT. The encoded protein is CASSQDRVAGNTDTQYF.

The V and J genes are TRBV7-2 and TRBJ2-6, with a weak D call TRBD1 (5 bases). The CDR3 extends over 15 amino acids. Germline V gives CDR1 SGHTA, CDR2 FQGNSA. Trimming pared 1 base from V and 2 bases from J, leaving 6 bases between. CDR3 amino acids: CASSLEGTGANVLTF. In nucleotides, the CDR3 is TGTGCCAGCAGCTTAGAGGGGACTGGGGCCAACGTCCTGACTTTC. The entire variable domain, with the rest obtained from reference TRBV7-2 and TRBJ2-6, is as follows: GAGVSQSPSNKVTEKGKDVELRCDPISGHTALYWYRQSLGQGLEFLIYFQGNSAPDKSGLPSDRFSAERTGGSVSTLTIQRTQQEDSAVYLCASSLEGTGANVLTFGAGSRLTVL.

The rearrangement joins TRBV5-4 to TRBJ2-1; 10 positions agree with TRBD2. The CDR3 has 15 residues. Germline CDR1 is SGHNT and CDR2 is YYREEE (reference sequence). V lost 2 bases, J lost 9 bases, and 8 bases stayed unmatched. The CDR3 DNA reads as TGTGCCAGCAGCTTACGAGCGGGGGGGCTTCTTGAGCAGTTCTTC. It translates to CASSLRAGGLLEQFF. Looking up the rest from reference TRBV5-4 and TRBJ2-1 gives the full variable domain: ETGVTQSPTHLIKTRGQQVTLRCSSQSGHNTVSWYQQALGQGPQFIFQYYREEENGRGNFPPRFSGLQFPNYSSELNVNALELDDSALYLCASSLRAGGLLEQFFGPGTRLTVL.

The sample holds a few counts of this clone. The chain carries TRBV27 and TRBJ2-7; D may be TRBD1 (5 bases). The CDR3 runs 15 residues. CDR1 is MNHEY, CDR2 SMNVEV, per germline (reference sequence). V was cut by 6 bases and J by 9 bases, with 24 bases left in between. The CDR3: CASSRVGRSAATQYF. The CDR3 DNA sequence: TGTGCCAGCAGCCGCGTGGGGCGGTCCGCAGCGACGCAGTACTTC.

The chain joins TRBV5-1 to TRBJ2-1; 7 bases match TRBD1. V shed 0 bases and J 7 bases; nucleotides not matched to a gene: 10. The germline gives CDR1 SGHRS, CDR2 YFSETQ. CDR3 length: 16 residues. CDR3 protein: CASSLAPGGTGNEQFF. The CDR3 DNA reads TGCGCCAGCAGCTTGGCCCCAGGGGGTACGGGGAATGAGCAGTTCTTC.

V and J are TRBV29-1 and TRBJ1-2, with D possibly matching TRBD1 (5 bases). V lost 4 bases and J 0 bases, leaving 9 bases between the germline ends. Looked up from germline, CDR1 is SQVTM and CDR2 is ANQGSEA. There are 13 residues in the CDR3. This CDR3 reads CSVGGRANYGYTF. The DNA for the CDR3 is TGCAGCGTTGGGGGACGGGCTAACTATGGCTACACCTTC.

The chain has TRBV7-6 and TRBJ1-1; perhaps TRBD1 as D (5 bases). The germline gives CDR1 SGHVS, CDR2 FNYEAQ. This CDR3 is 16 amino acids long. Deletions cut 3 bases from V and 0 bases from J, with 14 bases between. CDR3 sequence reads: CASSLVQDSLNTEAFF. The DNA for the CDR3 is TGTGCCAGCAGCTTGGTTCAAGACAGCCTGAACACTGAAGCTTTCTTT.

V is TRBV7-9 and J is TRBJ1-6; D perhaps matches TRBD1 (5 bases). V shed 6 bases and J shed 6 bases, with 12 bases lying between them. CDR3 length: 14 residues. The V gene's germline CDR1 is SEHNR and CDR2 FQNEAQ (reference sequence). DNA of the CDR3: TGTGCCAGCAGTCAAGTCCAGGGTAATTCACCCCTCCACTTT. Translated, it gives CASSQVQGNSPLHF.

The rearrangement links TRBV7-3 to TRBJ2-3, with D unresolved. The V gene's germline CDR1 is SGHTA and CDR2 FQGTGA. V was shortened by 1 base and J by 2 bases, with 7 bases between the two germline ends. The CDR3 runs 14 residues. CDR3 residues: CASSLNGFTDTQYF. The DNA for the CDR3 is TGTGCCAGCAGCTTAAATGGGTTCACAGATACGCAGTATTTT. The whole variable domain, filled in from reference TRBV7-3 and TRBJ2-3, reads GAGVSQTPSNKVTEKGKYVELRCDPISGHTALYWYRQSLGQGPEFLIYFQGTGAADDSGLPNDRFFAVRPEGSVSTLKIQRTERGDSAVYLCASSLNGFTDTQYFGPGTRLTVL.

CDR3 DNA: TGTGCCAGCAGGTGGACAGGGATGGCCGGGGAGCTGTTTTTT. Its translation: CASRWTGMAGELFF. The rearrangement uses TRBV6-5 and TRBJ2-2; 8 bases fit TRBD1. The CDR3 spans 14 residues. J gave up 6 bases and V 6 bases, and 6 bases lay outside the gene matches. Germline V gene data show CDR1 as MNHEY and CDR2 as SVGAGI.

The chain links TRBV19 to TRBJ1-1; D gene uncertain. Germline CDR1 reads LNHDA; CDR2 reads SQIVND (reference sequence). Trimming cost V 5 bases and J 0 bases, with 7 bases left between them. This CDR3 region has 13 residues. The CDR3 nucleotides read TGTGCCAGTAGTGCCGCCTTGAACACTGAAGCTTTCTTT. As protein: CASSAALNTEAFF.

The chain combines TRBV5-8 with TRBJ2-3, with a weak D call TRBD2 (5 bases). The CDR3 is 16 amino acids. Germline V gene data show CDR1 as SGHTS and CDR2 as YDEGEE. Trimming pared 4 bases from V and 0 bases from J, leaving 15 bases between. In nucleotides, the CDR3 is TGTGCCAGCAGCCGTGGACTTATCACTAGCACAGATACGCAGTATTTT. Protein product: CASSRGLITSTDTQYF.

The chain's CDR3 is CASSLASGAGQETQYF. In DNA, the CDR3 is TGTGCCAGCAGCTTAGCTAGCGGGGCTGGACAAGAGACCCAGTACTTC. The chain recombines TRBV7-9 with TRBJ2-5; 8 bases map to TRBD2. V was clipped by 0 bases and J by 2 bases; unmatched bases: 5. The CDR3 sequence is 16 residues long. CDR1 and CDR2 (germline): SEHNR, FQNEAQ (reference sequence).

The chain carries TRBV4-2 and TRBJ1-1; 12 bases fit TRBD1. The CDR3 length is 15 residues. Germline lookup yields CDR1 LGHNA and CDR2 YNFKEQ. Trimming took 4 bases from V and 8 from J; bases not matched to a gene: 8. The CDR3 spells CASSRDRGPFVEAFF. CDR3 coding DNA: TGTGCCAGCAGCCGGGACAGGGGGCCATTTGTCGAAGCTTTCTTT.

The CDR3 loop reads CASSPRESSYEQYF. CDR3 DNA: TGTGCCAGCAGTCCCAGGGAAAGCTCCTACGAGCAGTACTTC. The chain links TRBV7-9 to TRBJ2-7; the D gene is possibly TRBD1 (5 bases). This CDR3 is 14 amino acids long. Germline V gene data show CDR1 as SEHNR and CDR2 as FQNEAQ (reference sequence). Trimming removed 6 bases from V and 0 bases from J, with 12 bases in between.

Comments on this clone: The sample has other DNA sequences that encode this CDR3 too. This sequence joins TRBV3-1 (or the pseudogene TRBV3-2) and TRBJ1-1; no clear D. CDR3 length equals 14 residues. V dropped 0 bases and J dropped 0 bases, with 5 bases sitting between them. Germline values: CDR1 LGHDT, CDR2 YNNKEL (reference sequence). Here the CDR3 DNA reads TGTGCCAGCAGCCAAGATTCGGTGAACACTGAAGCTTTCTTT. Encoded protein: CASSQDSVNTEAFF.

The CDR3 loop reads CASSLVGVLSGNTIYF. Here the CDR3 DNA reads TGTGCCAGCAGCTTAGTAGGCGTACTCTCTGGAAACACCATATATTTT. This chain uses TRBV7-9 with TRBJ1-3; D not resolved. This CDR3 is built from 16 residues. V lost 1 base, J lost 0 bases, and 10 bases lay in between. Germline CDR1 and CDR2: SEHNR and FQNEAQ (reference sequence).

The J gene is TRBJ1-2, the V gene TRBV5-1; 9 positions agree with TRBD1. The CDR3 length is 15 residues. V gave up 3 bases and J gave up 4 bases; unmatched junction bases: 7. CDR1 is SGHRS, CDR2 YFSETQ, per germline. This chain's CDR3 is CASSSTTGGGYGYTF. DNA of the CDR3: TGCGCCAGCAGCTCGACGACAGGGGGTGGCTATGGCTACACCTTC. Full variable domain (outside the CDR3, taken from reference TRBV5-1 and TRBJ1-2): KAGVTQTPRYLIKTRGQQVTLSCSPISGHRSVSWYQQTPGQGLQFLFEYFSETQRNKGNFPGRFSGRQFSNSRSEMNVSTLELGDSALYLCASSSTTGGGYGYTFGSGTRLTVV.